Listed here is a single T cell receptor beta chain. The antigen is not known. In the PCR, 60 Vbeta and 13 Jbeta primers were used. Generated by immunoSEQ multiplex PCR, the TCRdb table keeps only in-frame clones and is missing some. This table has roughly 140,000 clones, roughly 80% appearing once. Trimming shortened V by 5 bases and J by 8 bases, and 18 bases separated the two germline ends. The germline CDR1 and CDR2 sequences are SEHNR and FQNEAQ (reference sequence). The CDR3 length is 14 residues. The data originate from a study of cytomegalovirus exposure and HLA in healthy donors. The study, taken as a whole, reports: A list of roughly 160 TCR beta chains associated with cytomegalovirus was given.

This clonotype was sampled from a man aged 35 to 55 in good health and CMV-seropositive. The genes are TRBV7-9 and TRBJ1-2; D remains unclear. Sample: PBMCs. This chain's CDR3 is CASSALSISRGYTF. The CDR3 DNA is TGTGCCAGCAGCGCCCTATCGATAAGTCGCGGCTACACCTTC.